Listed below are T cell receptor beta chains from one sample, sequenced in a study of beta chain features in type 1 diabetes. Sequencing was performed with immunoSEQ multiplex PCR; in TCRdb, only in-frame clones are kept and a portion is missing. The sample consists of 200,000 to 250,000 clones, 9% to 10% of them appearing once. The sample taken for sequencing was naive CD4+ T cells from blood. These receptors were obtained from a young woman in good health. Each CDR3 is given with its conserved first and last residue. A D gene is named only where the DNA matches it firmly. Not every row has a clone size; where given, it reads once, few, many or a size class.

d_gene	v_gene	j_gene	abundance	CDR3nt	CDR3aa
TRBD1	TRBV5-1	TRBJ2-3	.	TGCGCCAGCAGCTTTGGGACAGGGGGCGACACGCAGTATTTT	CASSFGTGGDTQYF
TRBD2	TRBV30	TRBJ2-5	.	TGTGCCTGGAGTGTAAGACTAGCGGGGGGCGGGGAGACCCAGTACTTC	CAWSVRLAGGGETQYF
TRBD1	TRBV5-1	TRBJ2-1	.	TGCGCCAGCAGCTCGGACAGGGCGGACAATGAGCAGTTCTTC	CASSSDRADNEQFF
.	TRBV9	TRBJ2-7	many	TGTGCCAGCAGCGTGAGTGGGGACACCTACGAGCAGTACTTC	CASSVSGDTYEQYF
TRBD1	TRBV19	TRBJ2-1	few	TGTGCCAGTAGTTTGGACAGGGACAATGAGCAGTTCTTC	CASSLDRDNEQFF
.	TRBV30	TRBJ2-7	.	TGTGCCTGGAGGGAAACAACAGGGAGTTTACTTTACGAGCAGTACTTC	CAWRETTGSLLYEQYF
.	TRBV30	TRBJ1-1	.	TGTGCCTGGACGAACTTGATGCTGAACACTGAAGCTTTCTTT	CAWTNLMLNTEAFF
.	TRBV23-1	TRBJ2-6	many	TGCGCCAGCAGTACTCCTGTGGCCCGCTTTGAGGCTGGGGCCAACGTCCTGACTTTC	CASSTPVARFEAGANVLTF
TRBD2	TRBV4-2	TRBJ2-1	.	TGTGCCAGCAGCCATACAGCGGGGGCCAACAATGAGCAGTTCTTC	CASSHTAGANNEQFF
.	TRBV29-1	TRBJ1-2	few	TGCAGCGTTGACCCATCTTCTAGGGGCTACACCTTC	CSVDPSSRGYTF
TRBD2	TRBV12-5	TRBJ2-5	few	TGTGCTAGTGGCCCCCTGGGAGGGGAGACCCAGTACTTC	CASGPLGGETQYF
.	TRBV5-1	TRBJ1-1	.	TGCGCCAGCAGCTTGGTGGCCGCGAACACTGAAGCTTTCTTT	CASSLVAANTEAFF
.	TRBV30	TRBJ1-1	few	TGTGCCTGGATTCGTATGGGGAGAGCTTTCTTT	CAWIRMGRAFF
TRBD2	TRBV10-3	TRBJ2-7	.	TGTGCCACAACGGGGACTAGCGGGAGAACTGGGCAGTACTTC	CATTGTSGRTGQYF
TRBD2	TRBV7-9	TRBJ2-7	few	TGTGCCAGCAGCAGCACTAGCGGGGCCACTAGGGAGCAGTACTTC	CASSSTSGATREQYF
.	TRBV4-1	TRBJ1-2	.	TGCGCCAGCAGCTTTACAGGGTATGGCTACACCTTC	CASSFTGYGYTF
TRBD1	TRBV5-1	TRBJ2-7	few	TGCGCCAGCAGCTTGGGACAGGGATGGCGAGAGCAGTACTTC	CASSLGQGWREQYF
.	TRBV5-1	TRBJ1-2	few	TGCGCCAGCAGCTTGCAGGGAGGCGCAGGCTATGGCTACACCTTC	CASSLQGGAGYGYTF
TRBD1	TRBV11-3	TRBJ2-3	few	TGTGCCAGCAGCCCGGGACAGGGGGCCGATACGCAGTATTTT	CASSPGQGADTQYF
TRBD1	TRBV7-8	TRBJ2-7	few	TGTGCCAGCAGCCGGGGACAGGTCTCCTACGAGCAGTACTTC	CASSRGQVSYEQYF
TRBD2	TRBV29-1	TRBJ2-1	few	TGCAGCGTTGAAAGTTCCATAGCGGGAGTCACCTACAATGAGCAGTTCTTC	CSVESSIAGVTYNEQFF
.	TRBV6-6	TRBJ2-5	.	TGTGCCAGCGGCGGAGAGACCCAGTACTTC	CASGGETQYF
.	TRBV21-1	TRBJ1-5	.	TGTGCCAGCAGCAATGGGAGACAGGGGTGGCAGCCCCAGCATTTT	CASSNGRQGWQPQHF
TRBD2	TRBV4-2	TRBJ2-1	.	TGTGCCAGCAGCCAAGAGCCTAGCGGGAGCTCCTACAATGAGCAGTTCTTC	CASSQEPSGSSYNEQFF
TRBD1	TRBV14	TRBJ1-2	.	TGTGCCAGCAGCCAAGTCCAGAGACAGGGCAGTGGCTACACCTTC	CASSQVQRQGSGYTF
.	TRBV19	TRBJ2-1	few	TGTGCCAGTAGTTTGGACTATGCGAATGAGCAGTTCTTC	CASSLDYANEQFF
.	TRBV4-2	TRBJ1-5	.	TGTGCCAGCAGCCAAGATTCGGGGCAGCCCCAGCATTTT	CASSQDSGQPQHF
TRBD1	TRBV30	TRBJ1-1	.	TGTGCCTGGAGGGTCGGGACAGCGAACACTGAAGCTTTCTTT	CAWRVGTANTEAFF
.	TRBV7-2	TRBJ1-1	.	TGTGCCAGCAGCTTAGACAGGGTGGTAGTTTTTGGTGAAGCTTTCTTT	CASSLDRVVVFGEAFF
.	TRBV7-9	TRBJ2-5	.	TGTGCCAGCAGCTTAGGTCAGCAAGAGACCCAGTACTTC	CASSLGQQETQYF
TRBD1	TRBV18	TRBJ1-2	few	TGTGCCAGCTCAACGACAGGGGGCGAGGCTAACTATGGCTACACCTTC	CASSTTGGEANYGYTF
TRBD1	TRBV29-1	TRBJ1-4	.	TGCAGCGTTGAAGACAGGACAGGGGGGCATGAAAAACTGTTTTTT	CSVEDRTGGHEKLFF
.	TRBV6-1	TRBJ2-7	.	TGTGCCAGCAACCCGACTAAAACAGGGACCTACGAGCAGTACTTC	CASNPTKTGTYEQYF
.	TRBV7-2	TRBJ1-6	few	TGTGCCAGCAGCTTAGGCGGAAATTCACCCCTCCACTTT	CASSLGGNSPLHF
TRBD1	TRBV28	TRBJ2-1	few	TGTGCCAGCACCCGCCGGACAGGGGGGTACAATGAGCAGTTCTTC	CASTRRTGGYNEQFF
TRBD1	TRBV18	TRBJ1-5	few	TGTGCCAGCTCACCATCGACAGGGGACAATCAGCCCCAGCATTTT	CASSPSTGDNQPQHF
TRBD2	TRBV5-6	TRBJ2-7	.	TGTGCCAGCAGCTTCCCGGGACTAGCGGCCGCCTACGAGCAGTACTTC	CASSFPGLAAAYEQYF
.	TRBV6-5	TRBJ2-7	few	TGTGCCAGCAGTTACGGGGAGAGCTCCTACGAGCAGTACTTC	CASSYGESSYEQYF
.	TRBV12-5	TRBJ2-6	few	TGTGCTAGTGGTTTGGTTCCAGATGGGGCCAACGTCCTGACTTTC	CASGLVPDGANVLTF
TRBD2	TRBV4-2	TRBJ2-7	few	TGTGCCAGCAGCCAAGATGCTCGACTAGCGGGGGGCTTCGAGCAGTACTTC	CASSQDARLAGGFEQYF
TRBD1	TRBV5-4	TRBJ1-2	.	TGTGCCAGCACCCCGATCAGGGGGATCAACTTTTATGGCTACACCTTC	CASTPIRGINFYGYTF
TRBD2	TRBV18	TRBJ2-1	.	TGTGCCAGCTCACCAATACACGGACTAGCGGACAATGAGCAGTTCTTC	CASSPIHGLADNEQFF
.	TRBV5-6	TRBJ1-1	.	TGTGCCAGCAGCCGCACAGGGAACACTGAAGCTTTCTTT	CASSRTGNTEAFF
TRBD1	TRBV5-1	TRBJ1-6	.	TGCGCCAGCAGCTTGGAGGGACAGGGCCTTTGGAGTAATTCACCCCTCCACTTT	CASSLEGQGLWSNSPLHF
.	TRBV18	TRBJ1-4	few	TGTGCCAGCTCACCCCGAGTTTCAACTAATGAAAAACTGTTTTTT	CASSPRVSTNEKLFF
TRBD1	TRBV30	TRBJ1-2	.	TGTGCCTGGACTCGGGCGGACAGGGCGAGTTACACCTTC	CAWTRADRASYTF
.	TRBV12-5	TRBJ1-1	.	TGTGCTAGTGGTTTGATCCATCCCATGAACACTGAAGCTTTCTTT	CASGLIHPMNTEAFF
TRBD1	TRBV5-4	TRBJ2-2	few	TGTGCCAGCAGCTTGGGGACAGGGGGCACCGGGGAGCTGTTTTTT	CASSLGTGGTGELFF
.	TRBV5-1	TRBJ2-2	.	TGCGCCAGCAGCCCAACTTGGGGGGAGCTGTTTTTT	CASSPTWGELFF
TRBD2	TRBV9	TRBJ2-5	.	TGTGCCAGCAGCCCGCGGCAGGGACTAGCGGGAACGTACCAAGAGACCCAGTACTTC	CASSPRQGLAGTYQETQYF
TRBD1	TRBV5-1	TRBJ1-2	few	TGCGCCAGCAGCTACTGGACAGGGGAGGGCTACACCTTC	CASSYWTGEGYTF
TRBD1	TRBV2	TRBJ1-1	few	TGTGCCAGCAGGGGCCCACAGGGGGAGATGAACACTGAAGCTTTCTTT	CASRGPQGEMNTEAFF
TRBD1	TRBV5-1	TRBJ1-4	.	TGCGCCAGCAGCTTGGCGGGACAGATATCGGAAAAACTGTTTTTT	CASSLAGQISEKLFF
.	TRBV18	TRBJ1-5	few	TGTGCCAGCTCACCGTCGAACAGATTCAATCAGCCCCAGCATTTT	CASSPSNRFNQPQHF
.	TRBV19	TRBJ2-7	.	TGTGCCAGTAGTATTCGGGGTCCGACCTACGAGCAGTACTTC	CASSIRGPTYEQYF
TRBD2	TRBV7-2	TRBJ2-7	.	TGTGCCAGCAGCTTAGCGCCTAGCGGTCACTACGAGCAGTACTTC	CASSLAPSGHYEQYF
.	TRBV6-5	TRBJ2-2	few	TGTGCCAGCAGGCGTACCGGGGAGCTGTTTTTT	CASRRTGELFF
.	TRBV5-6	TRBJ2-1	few	TGTGCCAGCAGCCCTTCCCCGGTGGACAATGAGCAGTTCTTC	CASSPSPVDNEQFF
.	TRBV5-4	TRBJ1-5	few	TGTGCCAGCAGCCACGCCGGTCAAAATCAGCCCCAGCATTTT	CASSHAGQNQPQHF
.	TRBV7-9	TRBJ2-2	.	TGTGCCAGCAGCCCGAGCACCGGGGAGCTGTTTTTT	CASSPSTGELFF